The rows below give T cell receptor beta chains drawn from one sample of a study of T cell responses to AZD1222 COVID-19 vaccine. Clones were read by immunoSEQ multiplex PCR, and TCRdb kept only the in-frame ones, dropping some. The sample has some 150,000 clones, about 92% seen once. The sample here was peripheral blood, taken 28 days after the second AZD1222 dose. The receptors come from an adult who received the AZD1222 COVID-19 vaccine. The CDR3 runs from the conserved cysteine through the conserved F or W. A D gene is named only where the DNA matches it firmly. Rows may omit the clone size; those that give it use once, few, many or a size class.

d_gene,abundance,j_gene,v_gene,CDR3nt,CDR3aa
TRBD1,.,TRBJ1-1,TRBV5-4,TGTGCCAGCAGCCCTGGGACAGGGCTTCGGAACACTGAAGCTTTCTTT,CASSPGTGLRNTEAFF
.,.,TRBJ1-1,TRBV2,TGTGCCAGCAAGCAAGGGGTTGAAGCTTTCTTT,CASKQGVEAFF
.,.,TRBJ1-3,TRBV2,TGTGCCAGCAGTGAAGCCAGAGAAGATGGAAACACCATATATTTT,CASSEAREDGNTIYF
.,once,TRBJ2-7,TRBV7-9,TGTGCCAGCAGCTCTAGCGCAAGTATGGGCGAGCAGTACTTC,CASSSSASMGEQYF
.,once,TRBJ2-3,TRBV6-5,TGTGCCAGCAGCAACCTGCAGGATTACACAGATACGCAGTATTTT,CASSNLQDYTDTQYF
TRBD1,.,TRBJ2-1,TRBV24-1,TGTGCCACCAGTGAGTCCCCCGGGACAGGGGGCGCTTTCAATGAGCAGTTCTTC,CATSESPGTGGAFNEQFF
.,.,TRBJ1-6,TRBV5-1,TGCGCCAGCAGCCGGACAATAGATTCCTATAATTCACCCCTCCACTTT,CASSRTIDSYNSPLHF
.,.,TRBJ1-5,TRBV7-2,TGTGCCAGCACCATTCCCCCTCAGCCCCAGCATTTT,CASTIPPQPQHF
.,.,TRBJ2-7,TRBV6-6,TGTGCCAGCAGTTATTCGGATCCGGCGAGATCCTACGAGCAGTACTTC,CASSYSDPARSYEQYF
.,.,TRBJ2-7,TRBV2,TGTGCCAGTAACCTCGGAGGACTCGCTTCGTTC,CASNLGGLASF
.,.,TRBJ1-6,TRBV6-5,TGTGCCAGCACGGGGAACGAGGAGGGACCCCTCCACTTT,CASTGNEEGPLHF
.,.,TRBJ1-2,TRBV4-1,TGCGCCAGCAGCCCCCCCGGCGGGGTGGACTATGGCTACACCTTC,CASSPPGGVDYGYTF
TRBD2,.,TRBJ2-1,TRBV19,TGTGCCAGTAGTATCGGGACTAGCGGGAGTACGGTTGAGCAGTTCTTC,CASSIGTSGSTVEQFF
.,.,TRBJ1-1,TRBV5-5,TGTGCCAGCAGCTTCATGACCTTGGCCGGCACTGAAGCTTTCTTT,CASSFMTLAGTEAFF
.,.,TRBJ1-2,TRBV30,TGTGCCTGGACTTTGGGGGGCGCCGACTATGGCTACACCTTC,CAWTLGGADYGYTF
TRBD1,once,TRBJ1-6,TRBV27,TGTGCCAGCAGGGAGGGGGCAGTTAATTCACCCCTCCACTTT,CASREGAVNSPLHF
.,.,TRBJ2-1,TRBV27,TGTGCCAGCAGTTCCGGGCAAAATGAGCAGTTCTTC,CASSSGQNEQFF
.,.,TRBJ2-7,TRBV30,TGTGCCTGGACCCCGAAAGGGGCAAAACTAACCTACGAGCAGTACTTC,CAWTPKGAKLTYEQYF
.,.,TRBJ2-1,TRBV29-1,TGCAGCTCCGAGGGGCACTACAATGAGCAGTTCTTC,CSSEGHYNEQFF
TRBD1,.,TRBJ2-5,TRBV5-1,TGCGCCAGCAGCCCAGGGACAGCTATACAAGAGACCCAGTACTTC,CASSPGTAIQETQYF
.,.,TRBJ1-1,TRBV2,TGTGCCAGCAATCCCGGATTATGGGGCACTGAAGCTTTCTTT,CASNPGLWGTEAFF
TRBD2,.,TRBJ2-5,TRBV10-3,TGTGCCATCAGTGAGACGGCGGGAGGTAGGGAGACCCAGTACTTC,CAISETAGGRETQYF
TRBD1,.,TRBJ1-2,TRBV19,TGTGCCAGCGGAGGGGGCTACTATGGCTACACCTTC,CASGGGYYGYTF
TRBD1,.,TRBJ2-7,TRBV30,TGTGCCTTGGGACAGGGATCCTACGAGCAGTACTTC,CALGQGSYEQYF
TRBD1,.,TRBJ2-7,TRBV7-6,TGTGCCAGCAGCCCGACGGGACAGGCTTCCTACGAGCAGTACTTC,CASSPTGQASYEQYF
.,.,TRBJ2-1,TRBV7-2,TGTGCCAGCAGCTCTCAAACCGGGGGAGACCCAATAAAGTTCTTC,CASSSQTGGDPIKFF
TRBD2,.,TRBJ2-1,TRBV4-2,TGTGCCAGCAGCCACGGTTTTCCAGCGGGGTCGAATGAGCAGTTCTTC,CASSHGFPAGSNEQFF
.,once,TRBJ1-3,TRBV7-2,TGTGCCAGCAGCTTAAGTACAGGGACTGGAAACACCATATATTTT,CASSLSTGTGNTIYF
TRBD1,once,TRBJ1-1,TRBV5-4,TGTGCCAGCAGTCCCGCGCGGCAGGGGGTATTGAACACTGAAGCTTTCTTT,CASSPARQGVLNTEAFF
.,.,TRBJ1-6,TRBV6-4,TGTGCCAGCAGCGCCGGAGGACACCGTTCACCCCTCCACTTT,CASSAGGHRSPLHF
.,.,TRBJ1-4,TRBV28,TGTGCCAGCAGTTTATTCTCAGGGAATGAAAAACTGTTTTTT,CASSLFSGNEKLFF
.,.,TRBJ1-1,TRBV18,TGTGCCAGCTCACCACCAGGGGGGAACACTGAAGCTTTCTTT,CASSPPGGNTEAFF
TRBD2,.,TRBJ2-1,TRBV3-1/TRBV3-2,TGTGCCAGCAGCCTTCGACTAGCGGGAGGCGGTGAGCAGTTCTTC,CASSLRLAGGGEQFF
TRBD2,.,TRBJ2-2,TRBV6-4,TGTGCCAGCAGCGCACAAGCGGGAGTAGTTCCCGGGGAGCTGTTTTTT,CASSAQAGVVPGELFF
TRBD1,once,TRBJ2-2,TRBV6-2/TRBV6-3,TGTGCCAGCAGTTACTCGAGGGAGACAGGGATAACCGGGGAGCTGTTTTTT,CASSYSRETGITGELFF
.,.,TRBJ2-2,TRBV7-9,TGTGCCGGTTGGGGCAGCCCGGGAAACACCGGGGAGCTGTTTTTT,CAGWGSPGNTGELFF
.,.,TRBJ2-5,TRBV18,TGTGCCAGCTCACCACCTTCACAGGCGGGGACCCAGTACTTC,CASSPPSQAGTQYF
TRBD2,.,TRBJ2-1,TRBV10-2,TGCGCCAGCAGTACCGCGAGGATAGCCGGGACTAAAATCTACAATGAGCAGTTCTTC,CASSTARIAGTKIYNEQFF
TRBD1,.,TRBJ1-5,TRBV7-9,TGTGCCAGCAGCTTAGGGACAGGGAATCAGCCCCAGCATTTT,CASSLGTGNQPQHF
.,.,TRBJ1-6,TRBV7-2,TGTGCCAGCAGCTCGGGGCAGGGTCGAGGGAATTCACCCCTCCACTTT,CASSSGQGRGNSPLHF
.,.,TRBJ1-2,TRBV29-1,TGCAGCTCGCTTCCGTGGGATACAGCTAACTATGGCTACACCTTC,CSSLPWDTANYGYTF
.,.,TRBJ1-1,TRBV28,TGTGCCAGCACTCTAGGGAGGGGTATGAACACTGAAGCTTTCTTT,CASTLGRGMNTEAFF
TRBD1,few,TRBJ1-3,TRBV11-2,TGTGCCAGCAGACCCCCGGGACAGAGGGCCAACACCATATATTTT,CASRPPGQRANTIYF
TRBD1,.,TRBJ2-7,TRBV2,TGTGCCAGCAGCTCCTCCGGGACAGGGGCCCGCGAGCAGTACTTC,CASSSSGTGAREQYF
.,.,TRBJ1-6,TRBV19,TGTGCCAGTAACAGCATGAATTCACCCCTCCACTTT,CASNSMNSPLHF
.,.,TRBJ1-5,TRBV27,TGTGCCAGCAGTTTATCGACGGGTCCGGGTTATCAGCCCCAGCATTTT,CASSLSTGPGYQPQHF
.,.,TRBJ1-1,TRBV28,TGTGCCAGCAGGATATGGCGGGGGCTGGGGGGGACTGAAGCTTTCTTT,CASRIWRGLGGTEAFF
TRBD1,.,TRBJ1-3,TRBV2,TGTGCCAGCACCCCGACAGGGAGCTCTGGAAACACCATATATTTT,CASTPTGSSGNTIYF
TRBD2,.,TRBJ2-7,TRBV28,TGTGCCAGCAGTCCCATGGGGACTAGCCGCTACGAGCAGTACTTC,CASSPMGTSRYEQYF
TRBD1,few,TRBJ1-2,TRBV28,TGTGCCAGCAGTGGTGGGGACAGACCCTTTTCCTACACCTTC,CASSGGDRPFSYTF
TRBD2,.,TRBJ2-1,TRBV6-6,TGTGCCAGCAAAACTAGCGGTACCTACAATGAGCAGTTCTTC,CASKTSGTYNEQFF
.,.,TRBJ2-7,TRBV4-3,TGCGCCAGCAGCCAAGGAGAGCAGCGTTACTACGAGCAGTACTTC,CASSQGEQRYYEQYF
TRBD1,.,TRBJ1-3,TRBV15,TGTGCCACCAGCAGAGTCCAAGGGGGCCTTTCTGGAAACACCATATATTTT,CATSRVQGGLSGNTIYF
TRBD1,.,TRBJ1-2,TRBV7-9,TGTGCCAGCAGCTTAGCCGGGACAGGGTCAGGCTACACCTTC,CASSLAGTGSGYTF
TRBD1,.,TRBJ1-2,TRBV27,TGTGCCAGCAGTCAGGGACAGGTTTATGGCTACACCTTC,CASSQGQVYGYTF
TRBD1,.,TRBJ2-1,TRBV27,TGTGCCAGCAGACACGGAAGGGGGCTCTACAATGAGCAGTTCTTC,CASRHGRGLYNEQFF
.,.,TRBJ1-4,TRBV7-9,TGTGCCAGCAGCCCAAGGGGAGTAACTAATGAAAAACTGTTTTTT,CASSPRGVTNEKLFF
.,.,TRBJ2-1,TRBV15,TGTGCCACCAGCGTCCCTCGGGCTAGGCGGATAGATATAGGTGAGCAGTTCTTC,CATSVPRARRIDIGEQFF